This T cell receptor beta chain is drawn from a study of T-cell reconstitution after alpha-beta-depleted transplantation in children. The study, taken as a whole, reports: At day 60, the high TCRbeta diversity found in some patients originated from recipient T cells and thymic progenitors that had survived.

As to this clonotype: What it recognizes is unknown.

Preparation of the TCRbeta library used unique molecular identifiers. TCRdb recomputed calls from the PCR reads with MiXCR, one row per CDR3 protein. The data show about 210,000 distinct CDR3 sequences, about 15% seen once. Germline CDR1 is SEHNR and CDR2 is FQNEAQ (reference sequence). With 5 bases clipped from V and 2 bases from J, the junction kept 4 bases outside the gene matches. The CDR3 sequence is 14 residues long. The sequence was collected from a male patient aged 2-15 years who had a stem cell transplant for acute lymphoblastic leukemia, so the T cells may come from the graft donor. The chain is built from TRBV7-9 and TRBJ2-5; TRBD2 matches at 8 bases. The material sequenced was PBMCs, mostly from graft donor cells, taken 360 days after TCRalphabeta/CD19-depleted stem cell transplant. CDR3 in amino acids: CASSPGTSQETQYF. CDR3 coding DNA: TGTGCCAGCAGCCCCGGGACTAGTCAAGAGACCCAGTACTTC.